The source of this T cell receptor beta chain is a study of blood T cell repertoires in COVID-19. At the level of the study: Acute-phase and convalescent COVID-19 samples originated in the United States, Italy and Spain. PBMCs, B-cell-depleted T cells, or T cells were the source of the cDNA or gDNA that made up the material.

The CDR3 totals 15 residues. Germline V gives CDR1 SGDLS, CDR2 YYNGEE. V gave up 0 bases and J gave up 0 bases, with 8 bases separating them. Original methodology: Amplification of reference gene primers was used by the study to estimate nucleated cell counts. The assay was immunoSEQ multiplex PCR, and TCRdb's table has in-frame clones only and misses some. V and J calls and clone size are as listed in that table; D and trimming were resolved from the DNA. The table shows about 230,000 clones, with approximately 83% occurring only once. Sequenced: peripheral blood. This sequence joins TRBV9 and TRBJ2-3, with TRBD1 as a possible D gene (6 bases). The TCR originated in a man aged 45-65 years with active or convalescent COVID-19. The CDR3 reads CASSVGGHSTDTQYF. CDR3 in DNA: TGTGCCAGCAGCGTAGGGGGGCATAGCACAGATACGCAGTATTTT.